This T cell receptor (beta chain) was recorded in a study of OX40 agonist ivuxolimab in advanced cancers. The overall study: The study treated patients with ivuxolimab, an agonistic anti-OX40 (CD134) antibody.

Concerning this clone: The target antigen is unknown.

Sequencing used immunoSEQ multiplex PCR; TCRdb keeps in-frame clones, though not all of them. The data show tens of thousands of clones, 77% seen once. Points from the study as a whole: No determination was made of the antigen specificity of the expanded peripheral T cells.

CDR1 is SGHNT, CDR2 YYREEE, per germline (reference sequence). Trimming left V 6 bases short and J 8 bases short, with 33 bases between. This CDR3 is built from 18 residues. V gene TRBV5-4 combines with J gene TRBJ2-7; perhaps TRBD1 as D (6 bases). The source material was CD4+ or CD8+ T cells sorted from blood, sampled in a trial of the OX40 agonist ivuxolimab. This sequence was found in an adult with an advanced solid tumor such as melanoma, head and neck, liver or kidney cancer. The CDR3 nucleotides are TGTGCCAGCACCTACGGTGGGGGCCCGGGCTATTCTCCTACGAAGCAGTACTTC. Residues: CASTYGGGPGYSPTKQYF.